This T cell receptor (beta chain) derives from a study of blood T cell repertoires in COVID-19. Individuals drawn from 20 to 25 US areas were about 18 to 100 years old. Participants had their cohort set by participant-reported clinical history. Only in-frame clones appear in the TCRdb table, and some are missing; sequencing was by immunoSEQ multiplex PCR. The sample holds 350,000 to 400,000 clones; about nine tenths are singletons and the top ten take more than 0.85%. Per germline, CDR1 SGHKS and CDR2 YYEKEE (reference sequence). The CDR3 totals 16 residues. Trimming pared 4 bases from V and 3 bases from J, leaving 17 bases between.

This TCR came from a woman aged 40 to 55 who had been exposed to COVID-19. The chain carries TRBV5-5 and TRBJ1-3; perhaps TRBD1 as D (6 bases). The source material was PBMCs or T cells enriched from blood (not recorded which). CDR3 in DNA: TGTGCCAGCAGCGATGACCGGGACACGGGTGGAAACACCATATATTTT. As protein: CASSDDRDTGGNTIYF.